This T cell receptor beta chain originates from a study of vaccination and CD4 T cells after COVID-19. About the research overall: Spike peptides, overlapping and drawn from SARS-CoV-2, HCoV-NL63, HCoV-OC43 and HCoV-229E, were used to stimulate cells.

Cultured CD4+ T cells had their DNA profiled by the Oncomine TCR Beta short-read assay. TCRdb redid the calling of the PCR reads with MiXCR, one entry per CDR3 protein. The sample shows 15,000 to 20,000 distinct CDR3 sequences, 40% of them seen only once. Indicated treatment: roughly 10-day PBMC culture with coronavirus spike peptide pools or control peptides (ViraFEST assay). This clonotype was counted between two and nine times. Antigen: not known. The ends lost 5 bases at V and 4 bases at J; junction bases unmatched: 12. There are 18 residues in the CDR3. The germline gives CDR1 SEHNR, CDR2 FQNEAQ (reference sequence).

The chain is built from TRBV7-9 and TRBJ2-1; the match to TRBD2 covers 12 bases. Here the sequenced sample was CD4+ T cells from blood, cultured in vitro, taken after SARS-CoV-2 vaccination. The source is a human donor who had recovered from COVID-19. The CDR3 loop is CASSPRTSGTGSYNEQFF. CDR3 coding DNA: TGTGCCAGCAGCCCCCGGACTAGCGGGACCGGATCTTACAATGAGCAGTTCTTC. Filled out from reference TRBV7-9 and TRBJ2-1, the complete variable domain reads DTGVSQNPRHKITKRGQNVTFRCDPISEHNRLYWYRQTLGQGPEFLTYFQNEAQLEKSRLLSDRFSAERPKGSFSTLEIQRTEQGDSAMYLCASSPRTSGTGSYNEQFFGPGTRLTVL.